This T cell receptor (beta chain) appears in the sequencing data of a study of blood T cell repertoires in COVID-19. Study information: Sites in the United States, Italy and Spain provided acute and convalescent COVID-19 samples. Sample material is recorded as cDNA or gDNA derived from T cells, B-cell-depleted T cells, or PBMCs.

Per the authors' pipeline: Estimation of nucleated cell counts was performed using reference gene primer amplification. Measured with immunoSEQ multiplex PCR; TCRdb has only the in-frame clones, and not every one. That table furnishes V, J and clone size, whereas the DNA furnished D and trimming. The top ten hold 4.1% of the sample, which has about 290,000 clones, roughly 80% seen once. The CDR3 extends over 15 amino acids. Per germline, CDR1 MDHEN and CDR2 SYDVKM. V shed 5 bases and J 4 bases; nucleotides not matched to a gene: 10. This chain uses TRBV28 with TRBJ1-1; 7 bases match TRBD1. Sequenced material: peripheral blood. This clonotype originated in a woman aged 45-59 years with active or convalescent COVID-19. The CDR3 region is CASSTLTGHRTEAFF. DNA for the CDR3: TGTGCCAGCAGTACCCTGACAGGGCATCGCACTGAAGCTTTCTTT.